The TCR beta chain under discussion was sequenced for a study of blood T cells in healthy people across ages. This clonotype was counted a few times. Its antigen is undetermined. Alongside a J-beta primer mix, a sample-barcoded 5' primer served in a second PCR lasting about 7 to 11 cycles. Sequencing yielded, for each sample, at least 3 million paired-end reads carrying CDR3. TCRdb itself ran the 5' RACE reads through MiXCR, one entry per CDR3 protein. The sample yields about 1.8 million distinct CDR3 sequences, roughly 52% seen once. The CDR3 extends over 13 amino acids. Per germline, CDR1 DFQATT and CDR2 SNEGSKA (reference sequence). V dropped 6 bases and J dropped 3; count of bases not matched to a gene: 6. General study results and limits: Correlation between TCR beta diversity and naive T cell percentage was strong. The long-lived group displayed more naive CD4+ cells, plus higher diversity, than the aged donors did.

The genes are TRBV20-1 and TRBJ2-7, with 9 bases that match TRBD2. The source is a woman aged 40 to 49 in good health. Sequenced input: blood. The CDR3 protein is CSAKSGGLYEQYF. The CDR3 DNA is TGCAGTGCCAAGAGCGGGGGGCTCTACGAGCAGTACTTC.